The clone carrying this T cell receptor beta chain has a handful of counts. These data come from a study of PD-L1 blockade in urothelial cancer. The CDR3 loop spans 14 amino acids. Germline V gene data show CDR1 as SEHNR and CDR2 as FQNEAQ (reference sequence). After removal of 5 bases from V and 8 bases from J, the junction contained 8 bases not matched to a gene. TCRdb's table, derived via immunoSEQ multiplex PCR, lists solely in-frame clones and lacks some. The sample shows around 130,000 clones, about 81% of them seen only once. Time point given: pretreatment peripheral blood. The sequence was obtained from a man aged 45-65 years with urothelial cancer. The sequenced sample was PBMCs, obtained around atezolizumab (anti-PD-L1) treatment. This chain joins TRBV7-9 and TRBJ2-1; 8 bases align to TRBD1. Here the CDR3 DNA reads TGTGCCAGCAGCACTAGACAGGGGCGGGATGAGCAGTTCTTC. Encoded protein: CASSTRQGRDEQFF.